The 4 T cell receptor beta chains reported below all come from one sample, sequenced in a study of T cells in Graves' hyperthyroidism and ophthalmopathy. TCR beta CDR3 regions were amplified from RNA. TCR CDR3 regions were first amplified by RT-PCR with HTBI primers. TCRdb used MiXCR to reprocess the multiplex PCR reads, holding one entry per CDR3 protein. The sample holds 500,000 to 600,000 distinct CDR3 sequences; 16% are singletons and the top ten take about 20%. Sequencing input: blood. The receptors derive from a woman aged 18 to 35 with Graves' hyperthyroidism.

This clonotype has ten or more counts. The genes are TRBV6-1 and TRBJ2-3; no clear D gene. CDR3 length: 14 residues. CDR1 MNHNS and CDR2 SASEGT come from the germline V gene. The V and J ends lost 5 bases and 1 base respectively, with 10 bases between them. The DNA of the CDR3 is TGTGCCAGCAGTTGGCAGGTGGGCACAGATACGCAGTATTTT. This codes for CASSWQVGTDTQYF.

This clonotype was picked up many times. The V gene is TRBV6-1, the J gene TRBJ1-2; 7 nucleotides agree with TRBD1. In germline, CDR1 is MNHNS, CDR2 SASEGT. This CDR3 spans 15 amino acids. Trimming cost V 8 bases and J 1 base; bases outside gene matches: 10. CDR3 nucleotide sequence: TGTGCCAGCGGACACGGGACAGCCCTTAACTATGGCTACACCTTC. This encodes CASGHGTALNYGYTF.

This clonotype was seen many times. This chain uses TRBV12-3 or TRBV12-4 with TRBJ1-2; no firm D call. CDR3 length: 14 residues. Deletions cut 3 bases from V and 6 bases from J, with 14 bases between. CDR3 amino acids: CASSFVQRRHGYTF. Written as DNA, the CDR3 is TGTGCCAGCAGTTTTGTACAGCGCCGGCATGGCTACACCTTC.

The rearrangement joins TRBV20-1 to TRBJ2-1; tentative D call: TRBD2 (5 bases). Per germline, CDR1 DFQATT and CDR2 SNEGSKA (reference sequence). V shed 6 bases and J shed 0 bases, with 9 bases lying between them. CDR3 size: 13 residues. CDR3 region: CSATGLSYNEQFF. DNA of the CDR3: TGCAGTGCAACCGGACTCTCCTACAATGAGCAGTTCTTC.